This T cell receptor (beta chain) was documented in a study of cytomegalovirus exposure and HLA in healthy donors. Study-level points and caveats: Analysis was performed later, and it showed HLA-associated TCR beta chains to be more clonally expanded than equally common others.

Worth noting for this clone: Its antigen is as yet unknown.

PCR employed 60 Vbeta and 13 Jbeta primers. Per the original data handling: A later analysis counted approximately 88 million unique TCR beta chains, some 12 million shared. TCRdb's table, derived via immunoSEQ multiplex PCR, lists solely in-frame clones and lacks some. V, J and clone size reflect that table, while D and trimming were determined from the DNA. The sample comprises 200,000 to 250,000 clones, around 81% of which are singletons, and almost 8% rests with the top ten. This CDR3 spans 15 amino acids. Germline V gives CDR1 LNHNV, CDR2 YYDKDF (reference sequence). V shed 7 bases, J shed 4 bases, and the junction held 9 bases outside the gene matches. These donors counted as nominally healthy when sampled, but unrecorded immune exposures were likely.

This receptor was identified in a woman aged 55-75 years in good health and CMV-seropositive. V usage is TRBV15 and J usage is TRBJ2-2; TRBD1 matches 7 bases. Sequencing was done on a sample of PBMCs. CDR3 sequence reads: CATTPDRTFTGELFF. The CDR3, as DNA: TGTGCCACCACCCCGGACAGGACCTTCACCGGGGAGCTGTTTTTT.